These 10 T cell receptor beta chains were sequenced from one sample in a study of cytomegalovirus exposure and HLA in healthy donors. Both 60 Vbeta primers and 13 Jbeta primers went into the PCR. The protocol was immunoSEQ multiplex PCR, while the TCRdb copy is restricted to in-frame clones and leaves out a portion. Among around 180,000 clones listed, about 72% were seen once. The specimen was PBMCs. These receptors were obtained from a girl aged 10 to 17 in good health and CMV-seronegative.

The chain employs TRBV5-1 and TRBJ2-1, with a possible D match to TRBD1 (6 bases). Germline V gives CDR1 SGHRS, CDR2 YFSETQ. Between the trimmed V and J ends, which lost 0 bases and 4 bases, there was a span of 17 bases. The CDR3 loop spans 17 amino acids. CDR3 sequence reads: CASSLVQGSSGYNEQFF. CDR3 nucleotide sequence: TGCGCCAGCAGCTTGGTTCAGGGGTCCTCAGGATACAATGAGCAGTTCTTC.

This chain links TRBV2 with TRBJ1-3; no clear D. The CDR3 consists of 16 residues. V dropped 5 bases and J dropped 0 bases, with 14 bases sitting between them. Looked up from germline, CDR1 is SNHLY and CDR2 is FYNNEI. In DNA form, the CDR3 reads TGTGCCAGCAGTCCTCTCCCTCCTAGCTCTGGAAACACCATATATTTT. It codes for CASSPLPPSSGNTIYF.

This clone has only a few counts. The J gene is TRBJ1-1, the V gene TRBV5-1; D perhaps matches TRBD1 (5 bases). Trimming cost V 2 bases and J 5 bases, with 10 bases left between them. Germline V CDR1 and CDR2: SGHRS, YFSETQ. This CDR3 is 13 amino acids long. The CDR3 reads CASSFEGRTEAFF. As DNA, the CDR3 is TGCGCCAGCAGCTTTGAGGGGAGGACTGAAGCTTTCTTT. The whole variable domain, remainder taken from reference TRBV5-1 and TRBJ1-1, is KAGVTQTPRYLIKTRGQQVTLSCSPISGHRSVSWYQQTPGQGLQFLFEYFSETQRNKGNFPGRFSGRQFSNSRSEMNVSTLELGDSALYLCASSFEGRTEAFFGQGTRLTVV.

The DNA of the CDR3 is TGTGCCAGCAGCTTGGGCGGCAGCGCCTCTGGGGCCAACGTCCTGACTTTC. This encodes CASSLGGSASGANVLTF. The genes are TRBV5-6 and TRBJ2-6; no clear D. This CDR3 is built from 17 residues. The V gene's germline CDR1 is SGHDT and CDR2 YYEEEE. Between the trimmed V and J ends, which lost 0 bases and 0 bases, there was a span of 10 bases.

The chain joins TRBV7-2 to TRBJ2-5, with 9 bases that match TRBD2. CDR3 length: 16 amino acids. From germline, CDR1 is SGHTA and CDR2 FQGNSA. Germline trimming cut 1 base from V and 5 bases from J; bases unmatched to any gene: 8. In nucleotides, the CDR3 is TGTGCCAGCAGCTTAGGTGGCGGGGGGGCCGGGGAGACCCAGTACTTC. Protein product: CASSLGGGGAGETQYF.

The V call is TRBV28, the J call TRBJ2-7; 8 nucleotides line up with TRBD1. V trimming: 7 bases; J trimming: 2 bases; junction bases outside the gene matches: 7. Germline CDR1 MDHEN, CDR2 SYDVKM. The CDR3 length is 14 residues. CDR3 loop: CASTTGGNPYEQYF. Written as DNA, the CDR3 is TGTGCCAGCACTACAGGGGGAAACCCCTACGAGCAGTACTTC.

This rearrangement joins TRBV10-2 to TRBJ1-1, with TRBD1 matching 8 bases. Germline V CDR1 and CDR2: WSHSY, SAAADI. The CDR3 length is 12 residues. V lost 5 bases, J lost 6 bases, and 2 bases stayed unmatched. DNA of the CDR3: TGCGCCAGCAGTCAGGGGGCCGCTGAAGCTTTCTTT. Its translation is CASSQGAAEAFF.

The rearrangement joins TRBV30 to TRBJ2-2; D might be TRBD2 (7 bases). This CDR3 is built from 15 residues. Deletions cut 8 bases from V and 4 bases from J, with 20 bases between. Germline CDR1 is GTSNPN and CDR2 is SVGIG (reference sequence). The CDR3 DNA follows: TGTGCCGCGGTCCGGGGGGCTTCGACCACCGGGGAGCTGTTTTTT. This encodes CAAVRGASTTGELFF.

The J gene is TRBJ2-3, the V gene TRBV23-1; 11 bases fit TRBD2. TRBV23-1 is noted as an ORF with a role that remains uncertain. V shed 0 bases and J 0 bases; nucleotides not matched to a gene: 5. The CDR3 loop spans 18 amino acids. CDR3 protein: CASSQSVLAGGSTDTQYF. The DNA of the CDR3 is TGCGCCAGCAGTCAATCGGTCCTAGCGGGGGGTAGCACAGATACGCAGTATTTT.

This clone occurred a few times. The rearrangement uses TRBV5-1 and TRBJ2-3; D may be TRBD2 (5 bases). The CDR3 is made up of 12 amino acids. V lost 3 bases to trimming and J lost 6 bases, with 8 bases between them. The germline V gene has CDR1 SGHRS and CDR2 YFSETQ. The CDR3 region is CASSSTGDTQYF. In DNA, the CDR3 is TGCGCCAGCAGCTCGACGGGGGATACGCAGTATTTT.